A selection of T cell receptor beta chains follows, all from one sample in a study of beta chain features in type 1 diabetes. The repertoire was sequenced with immunoSEQ multiplex PCR; TCRdb's copy has only in-frame clones and lacks some. This sample has approximately 150,000 clones; roughly 60% occur once, and the top ten carry roughly 0.089%. Sequenced sample: naive CD4+ T cells from blood. The receptor source for this set is a man in his thirties or forties with type 1 diabetes. Both conserved end residues are part of each CDR3. D genes are given only for firm matches. The size entry is marked missing in some rows and otherwise reads once, few, many or a size class.

CASSRPSRQGTDTQYF	TGTGCCAGCAGCCGGCCTTCGAGACAGGGCACAGATACGCAGTATTTT	NA	NA	TRBV7-9	TRBJ2-3
CSALAGGPSADTQYF	TGCAGCGCACTAGCGGGGGGGCCCTCGGCAGATACGCAGTATTTT	NA	TRBD2	TRBV29-1	TRBJ2-3
CASSVDTANYGYTF	TGTGCCAGCAGCGTAGACACGGCTAACTATGGCTACACCTTC	NA	NA	TRBV9	TRBJ1-2
CASSVEAGGNEQYF	TGTGCCAGCAGCGTAGAAGCAGGGGGCAACGAGCAGTACTTC	NA	TRBD1	TRBV9	TRBJ2-7
CASGSAYRQWEETQYF	TGTGCCAGCGGCTCCGCGTACCGACAGTGGGAAGAGACCCAGTACTTC	NA	NA	TRBV6-6	TRBJ2-5
CASSQDVGRPSSYNSPLHF	TGCGCCAGCAGCCAAGATGTGGGGCGGCCGAGCTCCTATAATTCACCCCTCCACTTT	NA	NA	TRBV4-3	TRBJ1-6
CASGAGPSGTQYF	TGTGCCAGCGGTGCAGGCCCCTCGGGGACCCAGTACTTC	NA	NA	TRBV7-2	TRBJ2-5
CSAQAGRSEQFF	TGCAGCGCACAGGCGGGTAGGAGTGAGCAGTTCTTC	few	NA	TRBV29-1	TRBJ2-1
CASSQEHSYEQYF	TGCGCCAGCAGCCAAGAGCACTCCTACGAGCAGTACTTC	NA	NA	TRBV4-3	TRBJ2-7
CSVDSDVADTQYF	TGCAGCGTTGATTCGGACGTCGCAGATACGCAGTATTTT	NA	NA	TRBV29-1	TRBJ2-3
CSVSREGIYEQYF	TGCAGCGTCTCCCGTGAAGGGATCTACGAGCAGTACTTC	NA	NA	TRBV29-1	TRBJ2-7
CSVARTGAYEQYF	TGCAGCGTGGCGAGGACGGGAGCCTACGAGCAGTACTTC	few	NA	TRBV29-1	TRBJ2-7
CASSVGPGGETQYF	TGTGCCAGCAGCGTAGGTCCGGGCGGAGAGACCCAGTACTTC	NA	NA	TRBV9	TRBJ2-5
CSVLKDGSYEQYF	TGCAGCGTTCTTAAGGACGGCTCCTACGAGCAGTACTTC	NA	NA	TRBV29-1	TRBJ2-7
CASSFSADTQYF	TGTGCCAGCAGCTTCAGTGCAGATACGCAGTATTTT	NA	NA	TRBV11-2	TRBJ2-3
CSGQSGGAETQYF	TGCAGCGGGCAAAGCGGGGGGGCAGAGACCCAGTACTTC	NA	TRBD2	TRBV29-1	TRBJ2-5
CAWSRQGNTGELFF	TGTGCCTGGAGCAGGCAAGGGAACACCGGGGAGCTGTTTTTT	NA	NA	TRBV30	TRBJ2-2
CASSEGIREQPQHF	TGTGCCAGCAGCGAGGGGATTCGGGAGCAGCCCCAGCATTTT	NA	NA	TRBV2	TRBJ1-5
CASSPNGGQPQHF	TGTGCCAGCAGCCCCAATGGGGGCCAGCCCCAGCATTTT	NA	NA	TRBV9	TRBJ1-5
CASSQESIGQPQHF	TGCGCCAGCAGCCAAGAGTCAATAGGACAGCCCCAGCATTTT	NA	NA	TRBV4-1	TRBJ1-5
CASGPGETGANVLTF	TGTGCCAGCGGGCCAGGGGAGACTGGGGCCAACGTCCTGACTTTC	NA	NA	TRBV6-6	TRBJ2-6
CASSLRAGMNTGELFF	TGCGCCAGCAGCCTCCGGGCGGGGATGAACACCGGGGAGCTGTTTTTT	NA	NA	TRBV5-1	TRBJ2-2
CSAESVNIPYEQYF	TGCAGCGCCGAAAGCGTAAACATTCCCTACGAGCAGTACTTC	NA	NA	TRBV29-1	TRBJ2-7
CASSQEAGRQETQYF	TGCGCCAGCAGCCAGGAAGCGGGCCGCCAAGAGACCCAGTACTTC	NA	NA	TRBV4-3	TRBJ2-5
CASSLDAGSPYEQYF	TGTGCCAGCAGCTTAGATGCGGGGTCTCCCTACGAGCAGTACTTC	once	NA	TRBV7-2	TRBJ2-7
CASSPRPGAPGGYNEQFF	TGTGCCAGCAGCCCCAGGCCGGGGGCCCCGGGCGGGTACAATGAGCAGTTCTTC	NA	NA	TRBV7-2	TRBJ2-1
CAWSTDSNQPQHF	TGTGCCTGGAGCACAGATAGCAATCAGCCCCAGCATTTT	NA	NA	TRBV30	TRBJ1-5
CASSSLSGFGPNSPLHF	TGTGCCAGCAGCTCGTTATCGGGATTTGGGCCAAATTCACCCCTCCACTTT	NA	NA	TRBV13	TRBJ1-6
CSVRQTYEQYF	TGCAGCGTTAGGCAGACCTACGAGCAGTACTTC	NA	NA	TRBV29-1	TRBJ2-7
CATRAGLRAPERNEQFF	TGTGCCACCAGAGCGGGATTGAGGGCTCCGGAGAGGAATGAGCAGTTCTTC	NA	TRBD2	TRBV15	TRBJ2-1
CTSSARDREHTEAFF	TGCACCAGCAGCGCCCGGGACAGGGAGCACACTGAAGCTTTCTTT	NA	NA	TRBV1	TRBJ1-1
CASSQLAGGRDTQYF	TGTGCCAGCTCACAACTAGCGGGGGGCCGAGATACGCAGTATTTT	NA	TRBD2	TRBV18	TRBJ2-3
CASSRPSASYNEQFF	TGTGCCAGCTCCCGCCCCTCAGCCTCCTACAATGAGCAGTTCTTC	once	NA	TRBV7-2	TRBJ2-1
CASSTYGVRKNIQYF	TGTGCCAGCAGCACCTATGGGGTCAGAAAAAACATTCAGTACTTC	NA	NA	TRBV13	TRBJ2-4
CASSIEAQGLYEQYF	TGTGCCAGTAGTATAGAAGCCCAGGGATTATACGAGCAGTACTTC	NA	NA	TRBV19	TRBJ2-7
CSVGQGADYGYTF	TGCAGCGTTGGACAGGGGGCAGACTATGGCTACACCTTC	NA	TRBD1	TRBV29-1	TRBJ1-2
CASSQAGGLGEQFF	TGTGCCAGCAGTCAGGCGGGGGGCTTGGGTGAGCAGTTCTTC	NA	TRBD2	TRBV6-5	TRBJ2-1
CAYQPGAVRYNSPLHF	TGTGCTTACCAACCCGGAGCAGTTCGCTATAATTCACCCCTCCACTTT	NA	NA	TRBV30	TRBJ1-6
CASSREQGDETQYF	TGCGCCAGCAGCCGAGAACAGGGCGACGAGACCCAGTACTTC	NA	NA	TRBV4-3	TRBJ2-5
CASSVVGSSGELFF	TGTGCCAGCAGCGTAGTAGGGTCCTCCGGGGAGCTGTTTTTT	NA	NA	TRBV9	TRBJ2-2
CASSLGDRNSPLHF	TGTGCCAGCAGTTTAGGGGACCGAAATTCACCCCTCCACTTT	NA	NA	TRBV28	TRBJ1-6
CSVRGVGVEAFF	TGCAGCGTTCGCGGGGTAGGGGTTGAAGCTTTCTTT	NA	NA	TRBV29-1	TRBJ1-1
CSVDRWETQYF	TGCAGCGTTGACAGATGGGAGACCCAGTACTTC	NA	NA	TRBV29-1	TRBJ2-5
CASSFTRDLGTDTQYF	TGTGCCAGCAGTTTTACCCGGGATCTTGGCACAGATACGCAGTATTTT	once	NA	TRBV2	TRBJ2-3
CAWSSGYSKGGNSPLHF	TGTGCCTGGAGTAGTGGATACTCCAAGGGCGGTAATTCACCCCTCCACTTT	NA	NA	TRBV30	TRBJ1-6
CASSEQGAGKTQYF	TGTGCCAGCAGCGAACAGGGGGCGGGAAAGACCCAGTACTTC	NA	TRBD1	TRBV9	TRBJ2-5
CSVEGGRGRGNEQFF	TGCAGCGTTGAAGGGGGGCGCGGCAGGGGTAATGAGCAGTTCTTC	NA	NA	TRBV29-1	TRBJ2-1
CASSRDRGDEQFF	TGTGCCAGCAGCCGGGACAGGGGAGATGAGCAGTTCTTC	NA	TRBD1	TRBV7-2	TRBJ2-1
CASSFPNRGNEQFF	TGTGCCAGCAGTTTCCCCAACAGGGGAAATGAGCAGTTCTTC	NA	TRBD1	TRBV28	TRBJ2-1
CASSPPLAGSDTQYF	TGTGCCAGCTCACCACCTTTAGCGGGGTCAGATACGCAGTATTTT	NA	TRBD2	TRBV18	TRBJ2-3